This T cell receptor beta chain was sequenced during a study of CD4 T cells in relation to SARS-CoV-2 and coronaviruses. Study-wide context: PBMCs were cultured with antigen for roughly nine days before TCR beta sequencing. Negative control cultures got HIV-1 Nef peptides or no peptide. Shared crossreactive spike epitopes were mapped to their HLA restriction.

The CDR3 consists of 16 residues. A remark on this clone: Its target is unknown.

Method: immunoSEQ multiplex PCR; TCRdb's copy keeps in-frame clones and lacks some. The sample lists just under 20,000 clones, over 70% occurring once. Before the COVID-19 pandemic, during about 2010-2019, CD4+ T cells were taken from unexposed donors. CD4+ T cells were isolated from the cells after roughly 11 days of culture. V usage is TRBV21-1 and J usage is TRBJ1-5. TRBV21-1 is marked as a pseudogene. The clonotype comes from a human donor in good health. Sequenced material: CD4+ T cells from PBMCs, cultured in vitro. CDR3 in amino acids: CASSKGHQYSNQPQHF. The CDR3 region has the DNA TGTGCCAGCAGCAAAGGTCACCAATATAGCAATCAGCCCCAGCATTTT.